Below are 10 T cell receptor beta chains sequenced from a single sample in a study of fetal regulatory T cell absence and autoimmunity. TCRdb's copy holds only in-frame clones and misses some; the assay was immunoSEQ multiplex PCR. The repertoire has about 50,000 clones, roughly 80% of them found once; the top ten carry 0.4% to 0.45%. What was sequenced was cord blood. Every receptor here comes from a newborn boy with IPEX syndrome.

The V and J genes are TRBV30 and TRBJ2-7; D unclear. Trimming took 3 bases from V and 2 from J, leaving 8 bases between them. The CDR3 is 12 amino acids. Germline lookup yields CDR1 GTSNPN and CDR2 SVGIG (reference sequence). In nucleotides, the CDR3 is TGTGCCTGGAGCGGTCGCGCCTACGAGCAGTACTTC. Translation gives CAWSGRAYEQYF. Together with reference TRBV30 and TRBJ2-7, the CDR3 gives the full variable domain: SQTIHQWPATLVQPVGSPLSLECTVEGTSNPNLYWYRQAAGRGLQLLFYSVGIGQISSEVPQNLSASRPQDRQFILSSKKLLLSDSGFYLCAWSGRAYEQYFGPGTRLTVT.

The rearrangement links TRBV19 to TRBJ2-3; possibly TRBD2 for D (7 bases). The CDR3 length is 18 residues. The ends were cut back, 1 base at V and 0 bases at J, with 17 bases in the middle. Germline V CDR1 and CDR2: LNHDA, SQIVND (reference sequence). CDR3 DNA: TGTGCCAGTAGTATAGGTGCGGGGGCCTTTGCTAGCACAGATACGCAGTATTTT. It translates to CASSIGAGAFASTDTQYF.

This clone was seen a few times. The chain uses TRBV7-9 and TRBJ1-2; D not resolved. The CDR3 totals 13 residues. V was trimmed by 0 bases and J by 8 bases, leaving 10 bases between them. Germline lookup yields CDR1 SEHNR and CDR2 FQNEAQ (reference sequence). DNA for the CDR3: TGTGCCAGCAGCTTAGCGACCGGGGAAGGCTACACCTTC. This codes for CASSLATGEGYTF.

The chain joins TRBV6-5 to TRBJ1-6, with 9 nucleotides matching TRBD1. Germline loops: CDR1 MNHEY, CDR2 SVGAGI. The CDR3 is 15 residues long. After removal of 6 bases from V and 10 bases from J, the junction contained 10 bases not matched to a gene. The CDR3 protein is CASSRDREPRSPLHF. The CDR3 region has the DNA TGTGCCAGCAGCCGGGACAGGGAGCCGAGATCACCCCTCCACTTT.

The J gene is TRBJ2-5, the V gene TRBV7-9; unclear D gene. Germline loops: CDR1 SEHNR, CDR2 FQNEAQ (reference sequence). The CDR3 has 14 amino acids. V gave up 6 bases and J gave up 7 bases, with 18 bases separating them. The CDR3 sequence: CASSHRAPRGTQYF. DNA for the CDR3: TGTGCCAGCAGTCACCGGGCCCCACGAGGGACCCAGTACTTC.

The rearrangement joins TRBV19 to TRBJ2-2; no definite D call. The CDR3 totals 16 residues. Trimming pared 2 bases from V and 1 base from J, leaving 11 bases between. The germline gives CDR1 LNHDA, CDR2 SQIVND (reference sequence). In nucleotides, the CDR3 is TGTGCCAGTAGTATAAAGGCGTCCAGGAACACCGGGGAGCTGTTTTTT. Encoded protein: CASSIKASRNTGELFF.

This CDR3 is CASRRTSGYNEQFF. Here the CDR3 DNA reads TGTGCCAGCAGGCGGACTAGCGGCTACAATGAGCAGTTCTTC. V usage is TRBV5-4 and J usage is TRBJ2-1; 10 nucleotides match TRBD2. CDR1 SGHNT and CDR2 YYREEE come from the germline V gene (reference sequence). Unmatched junction bases numbered 2, after V lost 5 bases and J lost 3 bases. The CDR3 covers 14 residues.

The chain joins TRBV27 to TRBJ1-1; D call uncertain. The CDR3 is 12 residues long. The germline CDR1 and CDR2 sequences are MNHEY and SMNVEV (reference sequence). V gave up 5 bases and J gave up 0 bases, with 4 bases separating them. The CDR3 loop is CASSKLNTEAFF. The CDR3, as DNA: TGTGCCAGCAGTAAGTTGAACACTGAAGCTTTCTTT.

J is TRBJ2-5 and V is TRBV19, with 9 bases aligning to TRBD2. In germline, CDR1 is LNHDA, CDR2 SQIVND (reference sequence). The ends lost 6 bases at V and 5 bases at J; junction bases unmatched: 16. This CDR3 region has 17 residues. Written as DNA, the CDR3 is TGTGCCAGTAGCGCGGCCCATGGCGGGGGGGCCAGTGAGACCCAGTACTTC. It codes for CASSAAHGGGASETQYF.

The chain employs TRBV30 and TRBJ2-7; 12 positions match TRBD2. The CDR3 consists of 17 residues. Germline V gene data show CDR1 as GTSNPN and CDR2 as SVGIG (reference sequence). The junction had 12 bases not matched to a gene; V was cut back by 3 bases and J by 3 bases. Here the CDR3 reads CAWSDPILAGGHYEQYF. The CDR3 nucleotides read TGTGCCTGGAGCGACCCCATACTAGCGGGAGGCCACTACGAGCAGTACTTC.